Sequencing of this TCR beta chain was carried out in a study of blood T cells in healthy people across ages. V lost 0 bases and J lost 0, with 10 bases in between. Germline values: CDR1 SGHVS, CDR2 FQNEAQ. CDR3 length: 16 amino acids. It was with a sample-barcoded 5' primer and a J-beta primer mix that a second PCR of about 6 to 12 cycles was run. One entry per CDR3 protein results from TCRdb running MiXCR on the 5' RACE reads. Seen here are over 950,000 distinct CDR3 sequences, 35% to 40% observed once, and the top ten hold about 12%. The chain couples TRBV7-8 to TRBJ2-3; D uncertain. The source material was blood. The clonotype was recovered from a man aged 18 to 30 in good health. The CDR3 nucleotides read TGTGCCAGCAGCTTAGCGCCGAGCACTAGCACAGATACGCAGTATTTT. It is translated as CASSLAPSTSTDTQYF.